This TCR beta chain was profiled in a study of radiotherapy plus CTLA-4 blockade in lung cancer. Study context: Overall, roughly 17% of patients showed an objective response, while roughly 28% attained disease control.

The protocol was immunoSEQ multiplex PCR, while the TCRdb copy is restricted to in-frame clones and leaves out a portion. Of about 45,000 clones in the sample, 70% to 80% were seen once. Whole-study findings and limits: Early blood T cell clone changes and increased post-radiation serum interferon-beta were reportedly the strongest response predictors. An expansion of tumor-derived TCR clones occurred in blood after radiotherapy plus ipilimumab.

Alongside CTLA-4 blockade with ipilimumab, patients with chemo-refractory metastatic non-small-cell lung cancer received focal radiation. The junction had 14 bases not matched to a gene; V was cut back by 4 bases and J by 5 bases. This CDR3 is built from 18 residues. Germline V CDR1 and CDR2: MNHNS, SASEGT. Comments on this clone: Its antigen is as yet unknown.

The chain uses TRBV6-1 and TRBJ2-5; 12 bases map to TRBD2. Sequencing used peripheral blood, obtained from a patient treated with radiotherapy plus ipilimumab. This clonotype was obtained from a human donor with non-small cell lung cancer who had stable disease on radiotherapy plus ipilimumab. The CDR3 DNA follows: TGTGCCAGCAGTGGCCCGTTTGGGCTAGCGGGGGGGCTGGAGACCCAGTACTTC. This gives the protein CASSGPFGLAGGLETQYF.